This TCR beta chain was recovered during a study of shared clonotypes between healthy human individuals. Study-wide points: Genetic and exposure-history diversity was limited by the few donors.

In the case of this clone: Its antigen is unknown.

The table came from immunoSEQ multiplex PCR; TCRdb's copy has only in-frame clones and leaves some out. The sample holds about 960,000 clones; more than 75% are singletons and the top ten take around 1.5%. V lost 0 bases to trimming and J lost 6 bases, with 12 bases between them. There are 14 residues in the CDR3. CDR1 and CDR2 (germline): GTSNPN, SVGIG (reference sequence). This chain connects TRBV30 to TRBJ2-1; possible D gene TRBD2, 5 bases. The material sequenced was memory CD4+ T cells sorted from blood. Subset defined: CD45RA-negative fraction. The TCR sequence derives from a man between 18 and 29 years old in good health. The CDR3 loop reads CAWSVSGRGNEQFF. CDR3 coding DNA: TGTGCCTGGAGTGTCTCGGGGAGAGGCAATGAGCAGTTCTTC.